What follows describes a single T cell receptor beta chain. Antigen: not known. The CDR3 is 13 residues long. Germline loops: CDR1 MNHEY, CDR2 SVGAGI. This sample is part of a study of T cells expressing NK-cell markers. About the study: Repertoires of TCR beta were obtained from T cells sorted as CD3+CD56+NKG2C+, CD3+CD56+NKG2C- and CD3+CD56-NKG2C+.

TCRdb reworked the 5' RACE reads into one entry per CDR3 protein, no DNA. The sample includes about 260,000 distinct CDR3 sequences. Study-wide results and limits: A range of about 1.0-7.0% of CD8+ T cells consisted of dominant NKG2C+ clonotypes in several donors.

The receptor was isolated from a woman between 18 and 70 years old in good health. V usage is TRBV6-5 and J usage is TRBJ2-3. The sequenced sample consisted of blood T cells: a sorted CD56 or NKG2C T cell subset, CD4+ or CD8+ T cells, or bulk PBMC T cells (not recorded which). CDR3: CASSYSRGDTQYF.